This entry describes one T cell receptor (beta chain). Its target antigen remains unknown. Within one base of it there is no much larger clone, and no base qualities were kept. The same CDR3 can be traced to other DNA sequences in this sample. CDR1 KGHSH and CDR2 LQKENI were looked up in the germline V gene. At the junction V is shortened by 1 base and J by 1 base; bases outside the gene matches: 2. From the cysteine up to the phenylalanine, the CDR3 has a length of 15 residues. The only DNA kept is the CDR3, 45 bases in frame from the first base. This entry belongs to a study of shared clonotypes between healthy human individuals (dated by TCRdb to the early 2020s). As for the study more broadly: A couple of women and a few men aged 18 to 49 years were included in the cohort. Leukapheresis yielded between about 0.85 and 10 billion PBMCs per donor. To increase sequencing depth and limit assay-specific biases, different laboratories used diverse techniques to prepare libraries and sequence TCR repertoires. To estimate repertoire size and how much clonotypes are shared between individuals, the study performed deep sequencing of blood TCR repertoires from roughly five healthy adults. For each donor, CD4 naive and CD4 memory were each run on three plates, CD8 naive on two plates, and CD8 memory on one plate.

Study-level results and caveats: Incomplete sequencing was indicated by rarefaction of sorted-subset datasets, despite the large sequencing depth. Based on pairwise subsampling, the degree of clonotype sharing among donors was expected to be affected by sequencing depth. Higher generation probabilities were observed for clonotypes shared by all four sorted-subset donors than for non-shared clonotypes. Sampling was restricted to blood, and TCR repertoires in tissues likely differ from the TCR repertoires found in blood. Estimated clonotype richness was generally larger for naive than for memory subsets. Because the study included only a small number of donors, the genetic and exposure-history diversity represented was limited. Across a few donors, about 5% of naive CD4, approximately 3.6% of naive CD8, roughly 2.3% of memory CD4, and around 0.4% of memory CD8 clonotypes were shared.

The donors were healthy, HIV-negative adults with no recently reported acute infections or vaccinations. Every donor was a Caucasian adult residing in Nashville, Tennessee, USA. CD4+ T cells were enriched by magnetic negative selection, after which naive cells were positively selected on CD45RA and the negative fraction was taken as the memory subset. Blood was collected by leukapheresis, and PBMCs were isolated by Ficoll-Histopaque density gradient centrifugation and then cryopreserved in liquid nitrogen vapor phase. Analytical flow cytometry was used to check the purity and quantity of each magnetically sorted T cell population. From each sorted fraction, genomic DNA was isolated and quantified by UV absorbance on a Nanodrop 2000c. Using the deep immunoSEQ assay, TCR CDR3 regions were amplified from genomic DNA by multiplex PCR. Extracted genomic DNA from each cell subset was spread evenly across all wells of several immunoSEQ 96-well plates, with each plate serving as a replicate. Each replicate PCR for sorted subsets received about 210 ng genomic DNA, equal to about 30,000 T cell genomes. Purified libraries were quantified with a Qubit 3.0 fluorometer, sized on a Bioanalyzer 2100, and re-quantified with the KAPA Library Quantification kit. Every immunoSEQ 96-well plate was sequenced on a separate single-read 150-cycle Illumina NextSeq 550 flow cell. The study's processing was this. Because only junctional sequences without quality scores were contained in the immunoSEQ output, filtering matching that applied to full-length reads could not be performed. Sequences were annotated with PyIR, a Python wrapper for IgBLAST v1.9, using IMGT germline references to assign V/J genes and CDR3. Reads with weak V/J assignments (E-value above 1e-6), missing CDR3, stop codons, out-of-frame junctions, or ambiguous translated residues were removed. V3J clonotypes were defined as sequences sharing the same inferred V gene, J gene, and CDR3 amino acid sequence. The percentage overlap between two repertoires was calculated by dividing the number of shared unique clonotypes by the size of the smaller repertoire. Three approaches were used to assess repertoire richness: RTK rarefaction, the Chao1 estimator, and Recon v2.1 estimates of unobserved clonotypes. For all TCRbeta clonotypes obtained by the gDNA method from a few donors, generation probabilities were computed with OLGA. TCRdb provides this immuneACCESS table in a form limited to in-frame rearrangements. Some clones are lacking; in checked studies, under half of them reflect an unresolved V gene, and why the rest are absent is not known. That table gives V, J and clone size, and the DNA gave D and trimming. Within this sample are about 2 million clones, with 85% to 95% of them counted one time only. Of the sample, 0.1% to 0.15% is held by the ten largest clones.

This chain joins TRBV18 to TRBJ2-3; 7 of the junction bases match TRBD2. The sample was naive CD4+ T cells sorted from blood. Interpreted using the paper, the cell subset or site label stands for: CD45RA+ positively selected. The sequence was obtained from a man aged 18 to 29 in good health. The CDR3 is CASSPRTSGTDTQYF. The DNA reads TGTGCCAGCTCACCACGGACTAGTGGCACAGATACGCAGTATTTT.